Listed below are T cell receptor beta chains from one sample, sequenced in a study of blood T cell repertoires in COVID-19. Profiled with immunoSEQ multiplex PCR; TCRdb holds only in-frame clones, not every one. This repertoire shows about 77,000 clones, about 80% found once; its top ten account for around 4.7%. Sequencing was done on a sample of peripheral blood. These receptors were collected from a woman in her 70s with acute or convalescent COVID-19. The CDR3 runs from the conserved cysteine through the conserved F or W. The order of the fields is J gene, D gene, clone size, V gene, CDR3 protein, CDR3 DNA. The D gene is left open where the match is weak. Clone sizes are given selectively: once, few, many, or a class where the clone is expanded.

j_gene: TRBJ2-5
d_gene: TRBD2
abundance: -
v_gene: TRBV19
CDR3aa: CASSIRISGGFETQYF
CDR3nt: TGTGCCAGTAGTATAAGGATTAGCGGGGGGTTTGAGACCCAGTACTTC

j_gene: TRBJ2-7
d_gene: TRBD1
abundance: -
v_gene: TRBV10-3
CDR3aa: CAISEGGQGAYEQYF
CDR3nt: TGTGCCATCAGTGAGGGGGGACAGGGTGCGTACGAGCAGTACTTC

j_gene: TRBJ1-1
d_gene: -
abundance: -
v_gene: TRBV5-4
CDR3aa: CASLFQGGNTEAFF
CDR3nt: TGTGCCAGCCTGTTTCAGGGCGGGAACACTGAAGCTTTCTTT

j_gene: TRBJ1-1
d_gene: -
abundance: -
v_gene: TRBV19
CDR3aa: CASSIEAGGTEAFF
CDR3nt: TGTGCCAGTAGTATAGAGGCGGGTGGCACTGAAGCTTTCTTT

j_gene: TRBJ1-1
d_gene: -
abundance: -
v_gene: TRBV4-3
CDR3aa: CASSQRGTEAFF
CDR3nt: TGCGCCAGCAGCCAGAGGGGGACTGAAGCTTTCTTT

j_gene: TRBJ1-4
d_gene: -
abundance: -
v_gene: TRBV7-2
CDR3aa: CASSLVSRKNEKLFF
CDR3nt: TGTGCCAGCAGCTTAGTCTCCAGAAAGAATGAAAAACTGTTTTTT

j_gene: TRBJ1-2
d_gene: -
abundance: -
v_gene: TRBV11-1
CDR3aa: CASSLATYPGHGYTF
CDR3nt: TGTGCCAGCAGCTTAGCGACCTACCCAGGGCATGGCTACACCTTC

j_gene: TRBJ1-2
d_gene: -
abundance: -
v_gene: TRBV11-1
CDR3aa: CASSPLSGSDYGYTF
CDR3nt: TGTGCCAGCAGCCCACTGAGTGGGAGTGACTATGGCTACACCTTC

j_gene: TRBJ1-4
d_gene: -
abundance: -
v_gene: TRBV5-8
CDR3aa: CASSFGSTNEKLFF
CDR3nt: TGTGCCAGCAGCTTCGGGTCTACTAATGAAAAACTGTTTTTT

j_gene: TRBJ2-1
d_gene: TRBD1
abundance: -
v_gene: TRBV7-9
CDR3aa: CASSFPGQTYNEQFF
CDR3nt: TGTGCCAGCAGCTTCCCGGGACAGACCTACAATGAGCAGTTCTTC

j_gene: TRBJ1-1
d_gene: -
abundance: -
v_gene: TRBV4-3
CDR3aa: CASSQDQTEAFF
CDR3nt: TGCGCCAGCAGCCAAGATCAGACTGAAGCTTTCTTT

j_gene: TRBJ2-1
d_gene: TRBD2
abundance: many
v_gene: TRBV4-2
CDR3aa: CASSQDSGTFNEQFF
CDR3nt: TGTGCCAGCAGCCAGGATAGCGGGACCTTCAATGAGCAGTTCTTC

j_gene: TRBJ1-1
d_gene: TRBD1
abundance: -
v_gene: TRBV27
CDR3aa: CASSPRTGRRNTEAFF
CDR3nt: TGTGCCAGCAGTCCAAGGACAGGGAGGAGGAACACTGAAGCTTTCTTT

j_gene: TRBJ1-1
d_gene: -
abundance: -
v_gene: TRBV15
CDR3aa: CATSRVRGSTEAFF
CDR3nt: TGTGCCACCAGCAGAGTTCGGGGGAGCACTGAAGCTTTCTTT

j_gene: TRBJ2-5
d_gene: -
abundance: -
v_gene: TRBV24-1
CDR3aa: CATSAYSPEGETQYF
CDR3nt: TGTGCCACCAGTGCCTATTCCCCGGAGGGAGAGACCCAGTACTTC

j_gene: TRBJ1-2
d_gene: -
abundance: -
v_gene: TRBV19
CDR3aa: CASSIGREYGYTF
CDR3nt: TGTGCCAGTAGTATTGGTCGAGAGTATGGCTACACCTTC

j_gene: TRBJ1-5
d_gene: -
abundance: -
v_gene: TRBV4-2
CDR3aa: CASSQTNENSNQPQHF
CDR3nt: TGTGCCAGCAGCCAAACTAACGAAAATAGCAATCAGCCCCAGCATTTT

j_gene: TRBJ1-2
d_gene: -
abundance: -
v_gene: TRBV9
CDR3aa: CASSGAYYGYTF
CDR3nt: TGTGCCAGCAGCGGGGCATACTATGGCTACACCTTC

j_gene: TRBJ2-7
d_gene: -
abundance: -
v_gene: TRBV5-3
CDR3aa: CARSLKGIEQYF
CDR3nt: TGTGCCAGAAGCCTGAAGGGGATCGAGCAGTACTTC

j_gene: TRBJ2-2
d_gene: -
abundance: -
v_gene: TRBV7-2
CDR3aa: CASSFYRAGELFF
CDR3nt: TGTGCCAGCAGCTTCTACAGGGCCGGGGAGCTGTTTTTT

j_gene: TRBJ1-3
d_gene: TRBD1
abundance: -
v_gene: TRBV7-6
CDR3aa: CASSDPRRDRSGNTIYF
CDR3nt: TGTGCCAGCAGCGACCCTCGCCGGGACAGGAGTGGAAACACCATATATTTT

j_gene: TRBJ1-1
d_gene: -
abundance: -
v_gene: TRBV19
CDR3aa: CASSISVGGTEAFF
CDR3nt: TGTGCCAGTAGTATATCTGTAGGGGGCACTGAAGCTTTCTTT

j_gene: TRBJ2-2
d_gene: -
abundance: -
v_gene: TRBV18
CDR3aa: CASSPETNTGELFF
CDR3nt: TGTGCCAGCTCACCAGAGACGAACACCGGGGAGCTGTTTTTT

j_gene: TRBJ2-5
d_gene: TRBD1
abundance: once
v_gene: TRBV6-6
CDR3aa: CASSPSDREETQYF
CDR3nt: TGTGCCAGCAGTCCGTCGGACAGGGAAGAGACCCAGTACTTC

j_gene: TRBJ1-3
d_gene: TRBD1
abundance: few
v_gene: TRBV7-2
CDR3aa: CASSLGTGGGNTIYF
CDR3nt: TGTGCCAGCAGCTTAGGGACAGGGGGTGGAAACACCATATATTTT

j_gene: TRBJ1-5
d_gene: -
abundance: once
v_gene: TRBV4-2
CDR3aa: CASSQDQAGSNQPQHF
CDR3nt: TGTGCCAGCAGCCAAGATCAGGCAGGGAGCAATCAGCCCCAGCATTTT

j_gene: TRBJ2-5
d_gene: TRBD2
abundance: -
v_gene: TRBV11-3
CDR3aa: CASTQGTSGGAETQYF
CDR3nt: TGTGCCAGCACCCAAGGCACTAGCGGGGGGGCCGAGACCCAGTACTTC

j_gene: TRBJ2-2
d_gene: TRBD1
abundance: once
v_gene: TRBV4-2
CDR3aa: CASSPVTGENTGELFF
CDR3nt: TGTGCCAGCAGTCCGGTAACAGGGGAGAACACCGGGGAGCTGTTTTTT

j_gene: TRBJ2-3
d_gene: TRBD2
abundance: -
v_gene: TRBV6-2/TRBV6-3
CDR3aa: CASSPRTSSTDTQYF
CDR3nt: TGTGCCAGCAGTCCCCGGACTAGTAGCACAGATACGCAGTATTTT

j_gene: TRBJ2-1
d_gene: -
abundance: -
v_gene: TRBV24-1
CDR3aa: CATSDFSVGEQFF
CDR3nt: TGTGCCACCAGTGATTTTTCGGTCGGTGAGCAGTTCTTC

j_gene: TRBJ2-2
d_gene: TRBD1
abundance: -
v_gene: TRBV10-3
CDR3aa: CAIRRDRALTNTGELFF
CDR3nt: TGTGCCATCAGGAGGGACAGGGCACTTACGAACACCGGGGAGCTGTTTTTT

j_gene: TRBJ2-5
d_gene: TRBD2
abundance: -
v_gene: TRBV7-9
CDR3aa: CASSLASGGAYETQYF
CDR3nt: TGTGCCAGCAGCTTAGCGAGCGGGGGGGCCTATGAGACCCAGTACTTC

j_gene: TRBJ2-1
d_gene: TRBD1
abundance: -
v_gene: TRBV7-2
CDR3aa: CASSGWTGNEQFF
CDR3nt: TGTGCCAGCAGCGGATGGACAGGGAATGAGCAGTTCTTC

j_gene: TRBJ2-7
d_gene: TRBD1
abundance: -
v_gene: TRBV5-5
CDR3aa: CASSHPTGGGHEQYF
CDR3nt: TGTGCCAGCAGCCACCCGACAGGGGGGGGACACGAGCAGTACTTC

j_gene: TRBJ1-1
d_gene: -
abundance: few
v_gene: TRBV5-5
CDR3aa: CASSQIYREGSTEAFF
CDR3nt: TGTGCCAGCAGCCAAATTTACAGGGAAGGAAGCACTGAAGCTTTCTTT

j_gene: TRBJ2-7
d_gene: TRBD1
abundance: -
v_gene: TRBV2
CDR3aa: CASSDKGQVSYEQYF
CDR3nt: TGTGCCAGCAGTGACAAAGGACAGGTTTCCTACGAGCAGTACTTC

j_gene: TRBJ1-3
d_gene: -
abundance: -
v_gene: TRBV11-2
CDR3aa: CASSLAGPSGNTIYF
CDR3nt: TGTGCCAGCAGCTTAGCAGGGCCCTCTGGAAACACCATATATTTT

j_gene: TRBJ1-5
d_gene: -
abundance: -
v_gene: TRBV27
CDR3aa: CASSPGSNQPQHF
CDR3nt: TGTGCCAGCAGTCCCGGGAGCAATCAGCCCCAGCATTTT

j_gene: TRBJ1-2
d_gene: TRBD1
abundance: -
v_gene: TRBV6-5
CDR3aa: CASSFLTGGGGYTF
CDR3nt: TGTGCCAGCAGTTTCTTGACAGGGGGAGGCGGCTACACCTTC

j_gene: TRBJ2-5
d_gene: TRBD1
abundance: -
v_gene: TRBV6-5
CDR3aa: CASRTGGLETQYF
CDR3nt: TGTGCCAGCAGGACAGGGGGGCTAGAGACCCAGTACTTC

j_gene: TRBJ2-3
d_gene: -
abundance: -
v_gene: TRBV1
CDR3aa: CTSSQEEGGSTDTQYF
CDR3nt: TGCACCAGCAGCCAAGAAGAAGGAGGGAGCACAGATACGCAGTATTTT

j_gene: TRBJ1-2
d_gene: -
abundance: -
v_gene: TRBV11-2
CDR3aa: CASTPWAGANYGYTF
CDR3nt: TGTGCCAGCACCCCCTGGGCGGGGGCAAACTATGGCTACACCTTC

j_gene: TRBJ1-1
d_gene: TRBD1
abundance: once
v_gene: TRBV19
CDR3aa: CAARGYGDTEAFF
CDR3nt: TGTGCCGCCAGGGGGTATGGGGACACTGAAGCTTTCTTT

j_gene: TRBJ1-2
d_gene: -
abundance: -
v_gene: TRBV9
CDR3aa: CASSVESLPIPTYGYTF
CDR3nt: TGTGCCAGCAGCGTAGAATCTCTTCCCATCCCAACTTATGGCTACACCTTC

j_gene: TRBJ2-7
d_gene: TRBD1
abundance: -
v_gene: TRBV2
CDR3aa: CASSETGVSYEQYF
CDR3nt: TGTGCCAGCAGTGAAACAGGGGTTTCCTACGAGCAGTACTTC

j_gene: TRBJ2-7
d_gene: -
abundance: -
v_gene: TRBV18
CDR3aa: CASSPLGDYEQYF
CDR3nt: TGTGCCAGCTCACCACTCGGGGACTACGAGCAGTACTTC

j_gene: TRBJ2-3
d_gene: TRBD2
abundance: -
v_gene: TRBV15
CDR3aa: CATSRDGGGAGDTQYF
CDR3nt: TGTGCCACCAGCAGAGATGGCGGGGGGGCCGGGGATACGCAGTATTTT

j_gene: TRBJ1-4
d_gene: -
abundance: once
v_gene: TRBV7-2
CDR3aa: CASSLSGVDGSEKLFF
CDR3nt: TGTGCCAGCAGCTTAAGCGGCGTCGACGGAAGCGAAAAACTGTTTTTT

j_gene: TRBJ2-1
d_gene: TRBD2
abundance: -
v_gene: TRBV7-3
CDR3aa: CASSLTPGLAYNEQFF
CDR3nt: TGTGCCAGCAGCTTAACGCCGGGACTAGCCTATAATGAGCAGTTCTTC

j_gene: TRBJ2-5
d_gene: TRBD1
abundance: -
v_gene: TRBV5-6
CDR3aa: CASSLRTGTRETQYF
CDR3nt: TGTGCCAGCAGCTTGAGGACAGGGACAAGGGAGACCCAGTACTTC

j_gene: TRBJ1-1
d_gene: TRBD1
abundance: -
v_gene: TRBV10-3
CDR3aa: CASRLGQVNTEAFF
CDR3nt: TGTGCCAGCAGACTAGGACAGGTCAACACTGAAGCTTTCTTT

j_gene: TRBJ1-2
d_gene: -
abundance: -
v_gene: TRBV29-1
CDR3aa: CSVAGQDGGYTF
CDR3nt: TGCAGCGTCGCGGGCCAGGATGGTGGCTACACCTTC

j_gene: TRBJ1-1
d_gene: TRBD1
abundance: once
v_gene: TRBV5-1
CDR3aa: CASSRRDRDTEAFF
CDR3nt: TGCGCCAGCAGCAGACGGGACAGGGACACTGAAGCTTTCTTT

j_gene: TRBJ1-6
d_gene: -
abundance: few
v_gene: TRBV5-8
CDR3aa: CASSKQGPLHF
CDR3nt: TGTGCCAGCAGTAAACAGGGACCCCTCCACTTT

j_gene: TRBJ2-7
d_gene: -
abundance: -
v_gene: TRBV20-1
CDR3aa: CSASPLADLSYEQYF
CDR3nt: TGCAGTGCCAGTCCCTTAGCGGACCTCTCCTACGAGCAGTACTTC

j_gene: TRBJ2-3
d_gene: -
abundance: -
v_gene: TRBV7-2
CDR3aa: CASSSLGGGNTDTQYF
CDR3nt: TGTGCCAGCAGCTCCTTAGGGGGGGGCAACACAGATACGCAGTATTTT

j_gene: TRBJ2-7
d_gene: TRBD1
abundance: -
v_gene: TRBV19
CDR3aa: CASSIEGTATYEQYF
CDR3nt: TGTGCCAGTAGTATAGAGGGGACAGCTACCTACGAGCAGTACTTC

j_gene: TRBJ1-1
d_gene: -
abundance: -
v_gene: TRBV7-8
CDR3aa: CASSLVGWGGSLNTEAFF
CDR3nt: TGTGCCAGCAGCTTAGTTGGGTGGGGGGGGTCCTTGAACACTGAAGCTTTCTTT

j_gene: TRBJ1-1
d_gene: -
abundance: few
v_gene: TRBV27
CDR3aa: CASSLTITHTLNTEAFF
CDR3nt: TGTGCCAGCAGTTTAACCATTACCCACACCCTGAACACTGAAGCTTTCTTT